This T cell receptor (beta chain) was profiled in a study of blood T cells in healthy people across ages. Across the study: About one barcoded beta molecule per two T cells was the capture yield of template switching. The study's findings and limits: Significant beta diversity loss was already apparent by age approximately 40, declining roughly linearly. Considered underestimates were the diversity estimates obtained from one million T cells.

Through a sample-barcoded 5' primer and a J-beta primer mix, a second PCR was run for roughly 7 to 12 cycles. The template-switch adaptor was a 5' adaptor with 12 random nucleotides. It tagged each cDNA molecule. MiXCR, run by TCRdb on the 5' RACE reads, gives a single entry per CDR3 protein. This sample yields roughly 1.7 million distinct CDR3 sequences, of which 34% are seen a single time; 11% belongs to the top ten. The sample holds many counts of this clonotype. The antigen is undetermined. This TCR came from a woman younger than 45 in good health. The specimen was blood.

The CDR3 here is CASPTSGSYNEQFF. The CDR3 nucleotides are TGTGCCAGCCCGACTAGCGGCTCCTACAATGAGCAGTTCTTC. The genes are TRBV10-3 and TRBJ2-1, with 9 bases fitting TRBD2. This CDR3 is 14 amino acids long. V lost 10 bases, J lost 0 bases, and 4 bases stayed unmatched. Looked up from germline, CDR1 is ENHRY and CDR2 is SYGVKD.